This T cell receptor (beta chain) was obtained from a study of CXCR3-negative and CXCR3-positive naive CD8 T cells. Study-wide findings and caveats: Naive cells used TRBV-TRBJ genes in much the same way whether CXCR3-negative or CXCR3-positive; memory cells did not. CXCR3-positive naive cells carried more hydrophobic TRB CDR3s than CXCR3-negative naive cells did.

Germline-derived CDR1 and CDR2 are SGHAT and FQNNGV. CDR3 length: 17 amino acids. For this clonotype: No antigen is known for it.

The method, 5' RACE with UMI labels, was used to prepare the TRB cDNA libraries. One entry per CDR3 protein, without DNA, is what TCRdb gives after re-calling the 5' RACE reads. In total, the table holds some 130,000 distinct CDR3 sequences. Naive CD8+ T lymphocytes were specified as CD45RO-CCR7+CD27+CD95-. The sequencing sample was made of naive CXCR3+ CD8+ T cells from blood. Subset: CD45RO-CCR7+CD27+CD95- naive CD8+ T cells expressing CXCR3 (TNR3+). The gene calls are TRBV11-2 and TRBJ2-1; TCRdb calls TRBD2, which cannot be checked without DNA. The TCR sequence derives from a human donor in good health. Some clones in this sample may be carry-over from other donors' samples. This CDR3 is CASSQEPSGSFLNEQFF.